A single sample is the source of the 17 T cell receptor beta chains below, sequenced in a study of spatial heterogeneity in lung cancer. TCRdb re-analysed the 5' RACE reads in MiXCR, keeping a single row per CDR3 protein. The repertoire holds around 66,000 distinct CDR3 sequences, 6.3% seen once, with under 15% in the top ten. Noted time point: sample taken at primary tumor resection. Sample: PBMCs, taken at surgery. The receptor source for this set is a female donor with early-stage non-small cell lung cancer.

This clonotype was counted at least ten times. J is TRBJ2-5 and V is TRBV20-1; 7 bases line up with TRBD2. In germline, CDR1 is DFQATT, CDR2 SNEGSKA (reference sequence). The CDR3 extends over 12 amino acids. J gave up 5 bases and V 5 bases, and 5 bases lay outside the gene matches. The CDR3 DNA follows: TGCAGTGCTTGGACTAGTTGGGAGACCCAGTACTTC. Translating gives CSAWTSWETQYF.

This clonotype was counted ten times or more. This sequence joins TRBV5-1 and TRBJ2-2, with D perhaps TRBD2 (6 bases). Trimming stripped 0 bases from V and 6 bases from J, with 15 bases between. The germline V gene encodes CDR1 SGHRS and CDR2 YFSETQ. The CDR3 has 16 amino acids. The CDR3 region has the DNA TGCGCCAGCAGCTTGGTTTCTGCTTCGGGAGCCGGGGAGCTGTTTTTT. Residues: CASSLVSASGAGELFF.

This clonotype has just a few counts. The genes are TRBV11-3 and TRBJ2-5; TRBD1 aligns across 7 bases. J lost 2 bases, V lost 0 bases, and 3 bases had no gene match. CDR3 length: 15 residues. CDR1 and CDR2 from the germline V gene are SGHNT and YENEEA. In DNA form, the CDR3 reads TGTGCCAGCAGCTTAGAACAGGGGCGACAAGAGACCCAGTACTTC. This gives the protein CASSLEQGRQETQYF.

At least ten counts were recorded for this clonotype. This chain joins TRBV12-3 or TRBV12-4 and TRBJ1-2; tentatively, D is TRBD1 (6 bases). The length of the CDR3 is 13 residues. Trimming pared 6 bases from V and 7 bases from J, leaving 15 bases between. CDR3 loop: CASSSTQGSGYTF. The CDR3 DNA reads TGTGCCAGCAGCTCAACGCAGGGGTCTGGCTACACCTTC.

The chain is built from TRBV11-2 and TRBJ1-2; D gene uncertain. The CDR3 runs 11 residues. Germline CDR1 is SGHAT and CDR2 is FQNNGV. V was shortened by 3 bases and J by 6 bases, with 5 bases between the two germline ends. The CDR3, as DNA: TGTGCCAGCAGCTTCGCTAATGGCTACACCTTC. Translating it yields CASSFANGYTF.

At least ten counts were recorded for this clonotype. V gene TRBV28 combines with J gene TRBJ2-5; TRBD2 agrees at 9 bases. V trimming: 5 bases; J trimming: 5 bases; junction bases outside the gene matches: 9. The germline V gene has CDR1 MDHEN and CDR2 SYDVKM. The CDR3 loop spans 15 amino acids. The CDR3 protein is CASSPAGGQGETQYF. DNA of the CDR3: TGTGCCAGCAGTCCCGCGGGGGGGCAAGGCGAGACCCAGTACTTC.

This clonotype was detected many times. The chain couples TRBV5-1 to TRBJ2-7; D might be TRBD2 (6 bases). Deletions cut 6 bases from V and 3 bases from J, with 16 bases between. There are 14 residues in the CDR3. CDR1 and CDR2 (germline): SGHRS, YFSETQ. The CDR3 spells CASKRADENYEQYF. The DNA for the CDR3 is TGCGCCAGCAAGCGGGCCGACGAGAACTACGAGCAGTACTTC.

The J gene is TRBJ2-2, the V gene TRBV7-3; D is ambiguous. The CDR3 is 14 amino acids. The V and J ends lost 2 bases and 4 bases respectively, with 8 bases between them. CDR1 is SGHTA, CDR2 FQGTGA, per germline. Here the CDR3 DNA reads TGTGCCAGCAGCTTAGGGGTCCTCACCGGGGAGCTGTTTTTT. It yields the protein CASSLGVLTGELFF.

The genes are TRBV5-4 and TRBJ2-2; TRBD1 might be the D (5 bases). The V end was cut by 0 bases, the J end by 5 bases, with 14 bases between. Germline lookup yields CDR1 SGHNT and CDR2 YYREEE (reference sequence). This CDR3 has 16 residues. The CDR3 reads CASSLVGQQITGELFF. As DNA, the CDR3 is TGTGCCAGCAGCTTGGTCGGACAACAAATTACCGGGGAGCTGTTTTTT.

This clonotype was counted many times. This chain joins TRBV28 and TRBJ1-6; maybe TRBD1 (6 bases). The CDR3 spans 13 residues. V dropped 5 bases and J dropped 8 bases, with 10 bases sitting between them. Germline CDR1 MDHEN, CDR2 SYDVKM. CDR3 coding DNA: TGTGCCAGCAGTCCTACAGGGCATTCACCCCTCCACTTT. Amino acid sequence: CASSPTGHSPLHF.

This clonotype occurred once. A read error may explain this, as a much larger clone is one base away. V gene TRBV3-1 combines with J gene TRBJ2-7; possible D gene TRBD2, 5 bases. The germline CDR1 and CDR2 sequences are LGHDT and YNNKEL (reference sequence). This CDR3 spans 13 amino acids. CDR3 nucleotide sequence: TGTGCCAGCAGCCAAGATCGAGACTACGAGGAGTACTTC. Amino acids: CASSQDRDYEEYF.

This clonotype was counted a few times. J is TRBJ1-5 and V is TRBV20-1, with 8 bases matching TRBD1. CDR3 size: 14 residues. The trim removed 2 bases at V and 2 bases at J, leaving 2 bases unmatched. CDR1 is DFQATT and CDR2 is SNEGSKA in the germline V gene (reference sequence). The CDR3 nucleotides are TGCAGTGCTAGACCGGGACAGGGCAATCAGCCCCAGCATTTT. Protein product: CSARPGQGNQPQHF.

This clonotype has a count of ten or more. The CDR3 here is CSADGGTSPNNEQFF. The CDR3 coding sequence is TGCAGTGCCGACGGAGGGACTAGCCCCAACAATGAGCAGTTCTTC. The chain recombines TRBV20-1 with TRBJ2-1; 9 positions match TRBD2. Germline assignment: CDR1 DFQATT and CDR2 SNEGSKA (reference sequence). The J segment lost 5 bases and the V segment lost 6 bases, leaving 11 bases of the junction unmatched. This CDR3 has 15 amino acids.

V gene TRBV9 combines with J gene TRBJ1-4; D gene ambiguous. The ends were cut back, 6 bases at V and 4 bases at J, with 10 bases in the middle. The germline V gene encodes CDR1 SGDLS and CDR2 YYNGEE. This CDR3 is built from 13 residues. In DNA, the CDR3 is TGTGCCAGCAACGCCCCTGGTAATGAAAAACTGTTTTTT. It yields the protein CASNAPGNEKLFF.

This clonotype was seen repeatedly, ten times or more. In nucleotides, the CDR3 is TGTGCCAGCAGGGACAGGGGGGAGAGAACCGGGGAGCTGTTTTTT. As protein: CASRDRGERTGELFF. The chain couples TRBV6-5 to TRBJ2-2, with 10 bases fitting TRBD1. Germline V gene sequence: CDR1 MNHEY, CDR2 SVGAGI. There are 15 residues in the CDR3. After removal of 6 bases from V and 5 bases from J, the junction contained 6 bases not matched to a gene.

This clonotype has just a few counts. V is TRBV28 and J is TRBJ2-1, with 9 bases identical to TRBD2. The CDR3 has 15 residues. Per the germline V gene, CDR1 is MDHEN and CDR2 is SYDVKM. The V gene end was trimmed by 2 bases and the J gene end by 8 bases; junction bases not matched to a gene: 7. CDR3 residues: CASSLRSSGSYEQFF. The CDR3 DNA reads TGTGCCAGCAGTTTAAGAAGTAGCGGGAGTTATGAGCAGTTCTTC.

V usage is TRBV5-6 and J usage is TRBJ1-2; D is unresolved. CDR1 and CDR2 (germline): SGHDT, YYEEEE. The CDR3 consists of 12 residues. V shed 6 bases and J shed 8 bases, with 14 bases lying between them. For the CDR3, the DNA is TGTGCCAGCACCCGCCAAAACTCCGGCTACACCTTC. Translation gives CASTRQNSGYTF.